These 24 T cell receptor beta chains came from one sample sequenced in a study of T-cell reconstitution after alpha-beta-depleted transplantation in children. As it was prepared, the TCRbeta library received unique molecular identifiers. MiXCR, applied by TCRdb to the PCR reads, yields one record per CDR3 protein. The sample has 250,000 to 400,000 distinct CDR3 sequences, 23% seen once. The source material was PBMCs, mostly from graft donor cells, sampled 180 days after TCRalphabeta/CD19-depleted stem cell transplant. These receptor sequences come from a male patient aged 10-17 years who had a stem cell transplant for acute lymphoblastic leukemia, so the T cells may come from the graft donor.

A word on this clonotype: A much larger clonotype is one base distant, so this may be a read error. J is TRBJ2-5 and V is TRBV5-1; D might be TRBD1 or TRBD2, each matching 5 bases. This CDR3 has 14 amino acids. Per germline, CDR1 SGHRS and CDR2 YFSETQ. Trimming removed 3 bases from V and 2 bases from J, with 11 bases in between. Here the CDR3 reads CASSWWDGQETQYF. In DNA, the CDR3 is TGCGCCAGCAGCTGGTGGGACGGTCAAGAGACCCAGTACTTC.

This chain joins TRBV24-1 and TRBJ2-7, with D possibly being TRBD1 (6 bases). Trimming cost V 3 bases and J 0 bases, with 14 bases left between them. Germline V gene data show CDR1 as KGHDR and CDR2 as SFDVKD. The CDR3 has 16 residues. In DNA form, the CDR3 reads TGTGCCACCAGTGATATCCGGGACAAATGCTCCTACGAGCAGTACTTC. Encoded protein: CATSDIRDKCSYEQYF.

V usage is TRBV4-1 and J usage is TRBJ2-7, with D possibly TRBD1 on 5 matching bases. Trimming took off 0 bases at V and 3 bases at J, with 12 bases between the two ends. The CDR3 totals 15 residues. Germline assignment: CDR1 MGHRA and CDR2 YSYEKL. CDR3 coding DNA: TGCGCCAGCAGCCAAGAAATCCAGGGCATCTACGAGCAGTACTTC. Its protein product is CASSQEIQGIYEQYF.

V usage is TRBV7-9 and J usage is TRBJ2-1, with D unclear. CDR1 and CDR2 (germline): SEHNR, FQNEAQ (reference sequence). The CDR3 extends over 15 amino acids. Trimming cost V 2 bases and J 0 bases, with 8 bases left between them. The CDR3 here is CASSLPGYSYNEQFF. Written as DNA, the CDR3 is TGTGCCAGCAGCTTACCGGGTTACTCCTACAATGAGCAGTTCTTC.

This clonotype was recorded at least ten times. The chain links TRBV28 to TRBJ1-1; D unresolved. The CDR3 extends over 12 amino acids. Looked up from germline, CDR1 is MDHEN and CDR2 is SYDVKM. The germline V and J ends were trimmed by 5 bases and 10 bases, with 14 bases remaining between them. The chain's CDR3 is CASSLRELRAFF. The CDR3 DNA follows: TGTGCCAGCAGTCTAAGGGAATTGAGAGCTTTCTTT.

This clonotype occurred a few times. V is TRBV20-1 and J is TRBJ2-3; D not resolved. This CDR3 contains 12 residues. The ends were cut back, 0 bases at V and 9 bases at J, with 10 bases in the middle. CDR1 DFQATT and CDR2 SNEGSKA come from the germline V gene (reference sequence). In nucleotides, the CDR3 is TGCAGTGCTAGAGAGGATGGGTGGACGCAGTATTTT. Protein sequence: CSAREDGWTQYF.

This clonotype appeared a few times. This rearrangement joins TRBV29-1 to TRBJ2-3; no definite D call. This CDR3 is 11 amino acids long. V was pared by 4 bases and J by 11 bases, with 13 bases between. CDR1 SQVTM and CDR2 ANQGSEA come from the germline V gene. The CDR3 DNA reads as TGCAGCGTTGGAGGACCCCCGGAGCAGTATTTT. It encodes CSVGGPPEQYF.

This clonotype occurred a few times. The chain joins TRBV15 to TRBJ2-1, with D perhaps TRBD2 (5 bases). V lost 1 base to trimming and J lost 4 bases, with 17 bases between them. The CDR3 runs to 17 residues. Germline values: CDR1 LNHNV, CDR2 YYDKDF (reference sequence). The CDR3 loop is CATSRVREPSPYNEQFF. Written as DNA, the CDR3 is TGTGCCACCAGCAGAGTTAGGGAGCCTAGCCCATACAATGAGCAGTTCTTC.

CDR3 bases: TGTGCCAGCAGCGTATCACCGGGACAGGTTGAAAAGGACTATGGCTACACCTTC. Its translation is CASSVSPGQVEKDYGYTF. The chain uses TRBV9 and TRBJ1-2; 8 nucleotides agree with TRBD1. The V gene end was trimmed by 1 base and the J gene end by 3 bases; junction bases not matched to a gene: 14. Germline CDR1 and CDR2: SGDLS and YYNGEE. CDR3 length: 18 amino acids.

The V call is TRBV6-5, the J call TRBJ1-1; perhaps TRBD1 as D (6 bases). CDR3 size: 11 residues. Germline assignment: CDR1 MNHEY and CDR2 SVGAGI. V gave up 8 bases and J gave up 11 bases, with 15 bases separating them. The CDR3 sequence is CASREGVSAFF. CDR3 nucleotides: TGTGCCAGCCGAGAGGGGGTCTCGGCTTTCTTT.

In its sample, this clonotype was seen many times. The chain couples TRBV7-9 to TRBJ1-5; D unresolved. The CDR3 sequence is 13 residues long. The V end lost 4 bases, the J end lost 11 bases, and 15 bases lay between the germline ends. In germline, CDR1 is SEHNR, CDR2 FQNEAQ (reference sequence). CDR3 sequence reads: CASSSKGGVTQHF. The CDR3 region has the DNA TGTGCCAGCAGCTCAAAGGGCGGAGTGACCCAGCATTTT.

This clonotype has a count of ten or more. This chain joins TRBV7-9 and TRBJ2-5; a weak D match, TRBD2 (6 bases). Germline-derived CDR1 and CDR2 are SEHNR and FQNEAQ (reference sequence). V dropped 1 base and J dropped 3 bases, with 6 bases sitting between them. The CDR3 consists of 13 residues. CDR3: CASSLGLEETQYF. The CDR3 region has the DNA TGTGCCAGCAGCTTAGGACTAGAAGAGACCCAGTACTTC.

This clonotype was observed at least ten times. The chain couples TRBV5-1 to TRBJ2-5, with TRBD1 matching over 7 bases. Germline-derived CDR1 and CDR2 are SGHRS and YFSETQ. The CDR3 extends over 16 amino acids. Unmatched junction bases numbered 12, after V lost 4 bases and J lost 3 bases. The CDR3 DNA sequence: TGCGCCAGCAGCCGACTTGACGCCAGGGGGAAAGAGACCCAGTACTTC. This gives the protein CASSRLDARGKETQYF.

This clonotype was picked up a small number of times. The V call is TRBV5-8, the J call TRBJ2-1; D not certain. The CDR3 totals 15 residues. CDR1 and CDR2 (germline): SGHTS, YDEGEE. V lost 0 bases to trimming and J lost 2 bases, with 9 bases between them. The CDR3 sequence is CASSLGPAPYNEQFF. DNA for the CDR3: TGTGCCAGCAGCTTGGGTCCAGCCCCCTACAATGAGCAGTTCTTC. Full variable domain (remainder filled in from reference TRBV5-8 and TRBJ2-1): EAGVTQSPTHLIKTRGQQATLRCSPISGHTSVYWYQQALGLGLQFLLWYDEGEERNRGNFPPRFSGRQFPNYSSELNVNALELEDSALYLCASSLGPAPYNEQFFGPGTRLTVL.

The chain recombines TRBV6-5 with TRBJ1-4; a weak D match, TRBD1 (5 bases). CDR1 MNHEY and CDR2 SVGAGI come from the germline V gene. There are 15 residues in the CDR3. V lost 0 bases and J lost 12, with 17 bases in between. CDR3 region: CASSYSGTLGGELFF. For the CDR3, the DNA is TGTGCCAGCAGTTACTCGGGCACTCTCGGAGGGGAACTGTTTTTT.

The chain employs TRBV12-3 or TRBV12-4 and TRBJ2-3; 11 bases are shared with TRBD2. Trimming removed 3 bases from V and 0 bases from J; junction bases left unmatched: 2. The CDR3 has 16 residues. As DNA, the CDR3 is TGTGCCAGCAGTTTTTGGACTAGCGGGAGCACAGATACGCAGTATTTT. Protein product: CASSFWTSGSTDTQYF.

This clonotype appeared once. The CDR3 nucleotides are TGTGCCAGTAATAGAGGAGGAGGCCCCACAGATACGCAGTATTTT. Translated, it gives CASNRGGGPTDTQYF. The chain combines TRBV7-3 with TRBJ2-3; D possibly corresponds to TRBD2 (5 bases). This CDR3 contains 15 residues. Germline CDR1 SGHTA, CDR2 FQGTGA. Between the trimmed V and J ends, which lost 9 bases and 2 bases, there was a span of 18 bases.

The CDR3 loop is CASSQSIGGNEQYF. The CDR3 DNA is TGTGCCAGCAGCCAATCGATAGGGGGCAACGAGCAGTACTTC. The J gene is TRBJ2-7, the V gene TRBV16; 7 bases are a match to TRBD1. CDR1 KGHSY and CDR2 FQNENV come from the germline V gene. The CDR3 loop spans 14 amino acids. V was pared by 0 bases and J by 5 bases, with 4 bases of the junction left unmatched. The full variable domain, its missing parts supplied by reference TRBV16 and TRBJ2-7, is GEEVAQTPKHLVRGEGQKAKLYCAPIKGHSYVFWYQQVLKNEFKFLISFQNENVFDETGMPKERFSAKCLPNSPCSLEIQATKLEDSAVYFCASSQSIGGNEQYFGPGTRLTVT.

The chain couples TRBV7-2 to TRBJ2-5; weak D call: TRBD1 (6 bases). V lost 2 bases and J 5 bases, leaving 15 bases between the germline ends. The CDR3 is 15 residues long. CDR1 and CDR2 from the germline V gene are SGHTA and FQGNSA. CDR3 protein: CASSLRRGGWETQYF. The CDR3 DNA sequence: TGTGCCAGCAGCTTACGCAGGGGTGGTTGGGAGACCCAGTACTTC.

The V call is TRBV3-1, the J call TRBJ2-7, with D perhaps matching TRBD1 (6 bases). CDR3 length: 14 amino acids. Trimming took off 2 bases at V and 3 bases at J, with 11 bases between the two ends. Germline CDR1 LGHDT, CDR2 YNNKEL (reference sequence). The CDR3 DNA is TGTGCCAGCAGCCAAAGACAGGTAAACTACGAGCAGTACTTC. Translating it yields CASSQRQVNYEQYF.

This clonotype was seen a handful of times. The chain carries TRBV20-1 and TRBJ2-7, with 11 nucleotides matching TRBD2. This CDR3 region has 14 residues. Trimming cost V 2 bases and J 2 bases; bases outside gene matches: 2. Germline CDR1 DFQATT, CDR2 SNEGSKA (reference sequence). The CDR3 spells CSARIAGGPYEQYF. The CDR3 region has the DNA TGCAGTGCTAGAATAGCGGGAGGGCCCTACGAGCAGTACTTC.

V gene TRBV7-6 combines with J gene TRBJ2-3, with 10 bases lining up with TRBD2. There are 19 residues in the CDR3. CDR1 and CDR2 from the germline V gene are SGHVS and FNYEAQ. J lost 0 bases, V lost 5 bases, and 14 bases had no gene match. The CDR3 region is CASSAYPLAGELSTDTQYF. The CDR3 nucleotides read TGTGCCAGCAGCGCTTACCCGCTAGCGGGAGAGCTAAGCACAGATACGCAGTATTTT.

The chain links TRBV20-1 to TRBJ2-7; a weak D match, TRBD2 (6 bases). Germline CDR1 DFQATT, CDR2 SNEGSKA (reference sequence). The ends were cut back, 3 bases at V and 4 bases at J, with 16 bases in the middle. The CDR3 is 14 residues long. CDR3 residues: CSASSSGVEYEQYF. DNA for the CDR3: TGCAGTGCTAGCAGTTCGGGAGTAGAGTACGAGCAGTACTTC.

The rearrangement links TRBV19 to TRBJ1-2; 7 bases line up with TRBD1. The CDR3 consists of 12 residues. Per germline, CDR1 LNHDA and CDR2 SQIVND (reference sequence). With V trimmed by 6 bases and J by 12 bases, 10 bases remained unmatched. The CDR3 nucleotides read TGTGCCAGTAGGCGGAATGGACAGGCCGACACCTTC. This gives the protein CASRRNGQADTF.